Listed below are T cell receptor beta chains from one sample, sequenced in a study of cytomegalovirus exposure and HLA in healthy donors. Measured with immunoSEQ multiplex PCR; TCRdb has only the in-frame clones, and not every one. The profile shows more than 110,000 clones, approximately 71% of them singletons. The material sequenced was PBMCs. These receptors were obtained from a woman aged 50 to 65 in good health and CMV-seronegative. Both conserved end residues are part of each CDR3. The D gene is left open where the match is weak. Clone size is given for some rows only: seen once, a few or many times, or a class if the clone is expanded.

d_call j_call clone_size v_call cdr3_nt cdr3_aa
- TRBJ1-1 - TRBV4-1 TGCGCCAGCGCTACCCGGGGGGCAACGAACACTGAAGCTTTCTTT CASATRGATNTEAFF
TRBD1 TRBJ1-2 - TRBV5-6 TGTGCCAGCAGCTTGGTGGACAGGGCCAACTATGGCTACACCTTC CASSLVDRANYGYTF
- TRBJ1-1 - TRBV4-3 TGCGCCAGCAGCCAAGATTCGAGCTGGGCGGGCACTGAAGCTTTCTTT CASSQDSSWAGTEAFF
TRBD2 TRBJ2-7 few TRBV7-9 TGTGCCAGCAGCTCTAGCGGGGGTGTGGAAGAGCAGTACTTC CASSSSGGVEEQYF
TRBD2 TRBJ2-3 once TRBV10-3 TGTGCCATCAGGCGGGGGGAGCTCACAGATACGCAGTATTTT CAIRRGELTDTQYF
- TRBJ1-4 few TRBV5-6 TGTGCCAGCAGCCAGAGGTTCTACGAAAAACTGTTTTTT CASSQRFYEKLFF
- TRBJ1-2 - TRBV21-1 TGTGCCAGCAGTTACAGACAGGATCCCGACTATGGCTACACCTTC CASSYRQDPDYGYTF
- TRBJ2-5 - TRBV27 TGTGCCAGCAGTTTAGTACGCGGGCGCCAAGAGACCCAGTACTTC CASSLVRGRQETQYF
TRBD1 TRBJ1-5 few TRBV28 TGTGCCAGCAGTACTACAGGGGTGGTTATGTGGCCCCAGCATTTT CASSTTGVVMWPQHF
TRBD1 TRBJ1-1 - TRBV5-6 TGTGCCAGCAGCACCGAACGGGACAGTGGAACCATGAACACTGAAGCTTTCTTT CASSTERDSGTMNTEAFF
TRBD2 TRBJ2-7 - TRBV7-2 TGTGCCAGCAGCGCCCGACTAGCGGTCGGCTACGAGCAGTACTTC CASSARLAVGYEQYF
- TRBJ2-5 - TRBV5-1 TGCGCCAGCAGCTTGGTTGGGGCTGGGGAAGAGACCCAGTACTTC CASSLVGAGEETQYF
TRBD1 TRBJ2-1 - TRBV5-1 TGCGCCAGCAGCTTCGGGGACAGCTACAATGAGCAGTTCTTC CASSFGDSYNEQFF
- TRBJ2-7 few TRBV5-1 TGCGCCAGCAGCTTGGTAGGGGGCTACGAGCAGTACTTC CASSLVGGYEQYF
- TRBJ1-2 - TRBV29-1 TGCAGCGTTGAAGATGGGCGGGTCGGCTACACCTTC CSVEDGRVGYTF
TRBD2 TRBJ2-7 - TRBV5-1 TGCGCCAGCAGCTCCGATTCTAGCGGGGGGGCCTACGAGCAGTACTTC CASSSDSSGGAYEQYF
- TRBJ1-1 - TRBV5-4 TGTGCCAGCAGCTTGTACCGGACAGACGACACTGAAGCTTTCTTT CASSLYRTDDTEAFF
TRBD1 TRBJ1-4 - TRBV18 TGTGCCAGCTCACCTCTGACAGGGGGCTTTGAAAAACTGTTTTTT CASSPLTGGFEKLFF